Each of the 27 T cell receptor beta chains below was sequenced from the same sample in a study of blood T cell repertoires in COVID-19. Clones were read by immunoSEQ multiplex PCR, and TCRdb kept only the in-frame ones, dropping some. The profile covers about 130,000 clones, with around 76% appearing a single time and around 6% taken by the ten largest. Sequenced sample: peripheral blood. The receptors derive from an elderly man with COVID-19, enrolled during active disease.

This clone was counted between two and nine times. The rearrangement uses TRBV9 and TRBJ2-1; D unresolved. This CDR3 contains 15 residues. Per the germline V gene, CDR1 is SGDLS and CDR2 is YYNGEE. With 4 bases removed from V and 3 bases from J, the gap between germline ends came to 14 bases. CDR3: CASSSDGLDYNEQFF. The CDR3 nucleotides read TGTGCCAGCAGCTCCGACGGGTTGGACTACAATGAGCAGTTCTTC.

The chain employs TRBV6-5 and TRBJ2-7, with unresolved D. The CDR3 is made up of 13 amino acids. The V and J ends lost 6 bases and 0 bases respectively, with 9 bases between them. Germline V gene sequence: CDR1 MNHEY, CDR2 SVGAGI. The CDR3 is CASRWQASYEQYF. The CDR3 DNA reads TGTGCCAGCAGATGGCAGGCCTCCTACGAGCAGTACTTC.

Points on this clone: At one boundary the junction diverges from the germline segment, which might be a read error. Other DNA sequences in the same sample also yield this CDR3. The chain joins TRBV11-2 to TRBJ1-2; possible D gene TRBD1, 5 bases. This CDR3 has 16 residues. CDR1 is SGHAT and CDR2 is FQNNGV in the germline V gene. The CDR3 coding sequence is TGTGCCAGTAGCTTAGGTGGGGACTTAACAGCTCAAGGCTACACCTTC. Protein sequence: CASSLGGDLTAQGYTF.

This sequence joins TRBV4-3 and TRBJ1-2; 10 nucleotides match TRBD1. Germline V gene sequence: CDR1 LGHNA, CDR2 YSLEER. Unmatched junction bases numbered 10, after V lost 0 bases and J lost 0 bases. The CDR3 contains 19 residues. The CDR3 reads CASSQDLGVDRGPNYGYTF. CDR3 in DNA: TGCGCCAGCAGCCAAGATCTGGGCGTAGACAGGGGGCCTAACTATGGCTACACCTTC.

The rearrangement uses TRBV3-1 (or the pseudogene TRBV3-2) and TRBJ2-1; no clear D. Germline V gene sequence: CDR1 LGHDT, CDR2 YNNKEL (reference sequence). CDR3 length equals 13 residues. V gave up 1 base and J gave up 10 bases, with 11 bases separating them. In DNA, the CDR3 is TGTGCCAGCAGCCAAGTGGGCCGCGACGAGCAGTTCTTC. It specifies CASSQVGRDEQFF.

The chain employs TRBV28 and TRBJ2-5, with 8 bases lining up with TRBD2. Trimming cost V 10 bases and J 4 bases; bases outside gene matches: 8. Germline assignment: CDR1 MDHEN and CDR2 SYDVKM. The CDR3 loop spans 13 amino acids. In DNA, the CDR3 is TGTGCCACCGACCGGGGGGGCCGAGAGACCCAGTACTTC. It codes for CATDRGGRETQYF.

This clone was observed a single time. The V and J genes are TRBV7-6 and TRBJ2-7; D gene uncertain. V lost 1 base and J lost 2, with 21 bases in between. The CDR3 consists of 18 residues. The germline gives CDR1 SGHVS, CDR2 FNYEAQ. In DNA form, the CDR3 reads TGTGCCAGCAGCTTAGTTTTGGCGGCCCACCACCCAACCTACGAGCAGTACTTC. Amino acids: CASSLVLAAHHPTYEQYF.

The chain has TRBV2 and TRBJ2-7; the match to TRBD1 covers 7 bases. The CDR3 is 14 residues long. CDR1 and CDR2 from the germline V gene are SNHLY and FYNNEI. Trimming took 6 bases from V and 2 from J; bases not matched to a gene: 7. CDR3 in amino acids: CASRPGQTTYEQYF. The CDR3 nucleotides are TGTGCCAGCAGGCCGGGACAGACCACCTACGAGCAGTACTTC.

V usage is TRBV7-2 and J usage is TRBJ2-3; 11 bases map to TRBD2. There are 14 residues in the CDR3. The V gene end was trimmed by 4 bases and the J gene end by 4 bases; junction bases not matched to a gene: 1. Germline V gene lookup returns CDR1 SGHTA and CDR2 FQGNSA. The CDR3 coding sequence is TGTGCCAGCAGCTCGGGACTAGCGGCAGATACGCAGTATTTT. Translating it yields CASSSGLAADTQYF. Full variable domain (outside the CDR3, taken from reference TRBV7-2 and TRBJ2-3): GAGVSQSPSNKVTEKGKDVELRCDPISGHTALYWYRQSLGQGLEFLIYFQGNSAPDKSGLPSDRFSAERTGGSVSTLTIQRTQQEDSAVYLCASSSGLAADTQYFGPGTRLTVL.

This chain joins TRBV20-1 and TRBJ2-7, with D hard to call. Trimming removed 5 bases at V and 0 bases at J, with 5 bases between. Germline lookup yields CDR1 DFQATT and CDR2 SNEGSKA (reference sequence). The CDR3 extends over 11 amino acids. As DNA, the CDR3 is TGCAGTGCTCTCAGCTCCTACGAGCAGTACTTC. Its protein product is CSALSSYEQYF.

The V gene is TRBV29-1, the J gene TRBJ2-1; 8 nucleotides line up with TRBD2. This CDR3 is 15 amino acids long. Germline V gene lookup returns CDR1 SQVTM and CDR2 ANQGSEA. V trimming: 4 bases; J trimming: 5 bases; junction bases outside the gene matches: 10. This CDR3 reads CSVGTSFYGNNEQFF. The CDR3 DNA follows: TGCAGCGTTGGGACTAGCTTTTATGGTAACAATGAGCAGTTCTTC.

V is TRBV6-5 and J is TRBJ2-1, with TRBD2 as a possible D gene (6 bases). This CDR3 has 14 amino acids. Per the germline V gene, CDR1 is MNHEY and CDR2 is SVGAGI. V lost 8 bases to trimming and J lost 2 bases, with 13 bases between them. The CDR3: CASSGTGAYNEQFF. In DNA, the CDR3 is TGTGCCAGCTCTGGGACGGGGGCCTACAATGAGCAGTTCTTC.

This clone appeared once. The chain couples TRBV4-2 to TRBJ2-1; tentatively, D is TRBD1 (5 bases). Germline CDR1 LGHNA, CDR2 YNFKEQ. Trimming left V 0 bases short and J 6 bases short, with 9 bases between. This CDR3 spans 14 amino acids. CDR3 region: CASSQDGAINEQFF. In DNA form, the CDR3 reads TGTGCCAGCAGCCAAGATGGGGCTATCAATGAGCAGTTCTTC.

The rearrangement joins TRBV9 to TRBJ1-2; D is unresolved. V was shortened by 6 bases and J by 2 bases, with 11 bases between the two germline ends. This CDR3 contains 13 residues. From germline, CDR1 is SGDLS and CDR2 YYNGEE. CDR3 nucleotide sequence: TGTGCCAGCACCGTGCAGGCGAACTATGGCTACACCTTC. Its protein product is CASTVQANYGYTF.

This chain uses TRBV3-1 (or the pseudogene TRBV3-2) with TRBJ2-7; D gene uncertain. The V end lost 2 bases, the J end lost 4 bases, and 12 bases lay between the germline ends. CDR3 length: 14 amino acids. Germline-derived CDR1 and CDR2 are LGHDT and YNNKEL (reference sequence). CDR3 nucleotides: TGTGCCAGCAGCCAATCCCCGGGTTCTTACGAGCAGTACTTC. Its protein is CASSQSPGSYEQYF.

This rearrangement joins TRBV5-6 to TRBJ2-7; a possible D gene is TRBD1 (6 bases). Germline values: CDR1 SGHDT, CDR2 YYEEEE. CDR3 length equals 15 residues. V was cut by 2 bases and J by 0 bases, with 12 bases left in between. CDR3 DNA: TGTGCCAGCAGCTTCCGACAGGTCGGCTCCTACGAGCAGTACTTC. It specifies CASSFRQVGSYEQYF.

This chain connects TRBV19 to TRBJ2-5; TRBD2 matches at 11 bases. CDR1 LNHDA and CDR2 SQIVND come from the germline V gene (reference sequence). This CDR3 is 13 amino acids long. V lost 7 bases and J lost 3; bases outside the gene matches: 1. The CDR3 DNA reads TGTGCCAGTAAACTAGCGGGAGAAGAGACCCAGTACTTC. Translated: CASKLAGEETQYF.

V is TRBV14 and J is TRBJ1-1; a weak D match, TRBD1 (6 bases). The CDR3 runs 16 residues. Germline V lookup: CDR1 SGHDN, CDR2 FVKESK. Trimming shortened V by 2 bases and J by 3 bases, and 16 bases separated the two germline ends. The CDR3 region is CASSQLGQRGDTEAFF. Written as DNA, the CDR3 is TGTGCCAGCAGCCAACTAGGACAGAGGGGTGACACTGAAGCTTTCTTT. The full variable domain, rest sourced from reference TRBV14 and TRBJ1-1, is EAGVTQFPSHSVIEKGQTVTLRCDPISGHDNLYWYRRVMGKEIKFLLHFVKESKQDESGMPNNRFLAERTGGTYSTLKVQPAELEDSGVYFCASSQLGQRGDTEAFFGQGTRLTVV.

V usage is TRBV19 and J usage is TRBJ1-5, with 7 bases aligning to TRBD1. The CDR3 is 15 residues long. The V gene's germline CDR1 is LNHDA and CDR2 SQIVND (reference sequence). V dropped 0 bases and J dropped 7; count of bases not matched to a gene: 6. CDR3 residues: CASSIEGRGNQPQHF. In DNA, the CDR3 is TGTGCCAGTAGTATAGAGGGCAGGGGGAACCAGCCCCAGCATTTT.

This clone was recorded a few times. This chain connects TRBV5-6 to TRBJ1-6; TRBD1 agrees at 7 bases. The CDR3 has 15 amino acids. Looked up from germline, CDR1 is SGHDT and CDR2 is YYEEEE. The ends lost 0 bases at V and 8 bases at J; junction bases unmatched: 5. In nucleotides, the CDR3 is TGTGCCAGCAGCTTGGGGCCCACAGGGGATTCACCCCTCCACTTT. It is translated as CASSLGPTGDSPLHF.

V usage is TRBV28 and J usage is TRBJ1-2; D gene uncertain. The CDR3 is 16 amino acids. Deletions cut 6 bases from V and 2 bases from J, with 19 bases between. Per germline, CDR1 MDHEN and CDR2 SYDVKM. The CDR3 DNA sequence: TGTGCCAGCAGGCCCGAGTTGGAGACGGGGAACTATGGCTACACCTTC. It is translated as CASRPELETGNYGYTF.

CDR3 DNA: TGTGCCAGCAGCTCTCCGGGACTAGCTTTCGAGCAGTACTTC. Translated, it gives CASSSPGLAFEQYF. The chain is built from TRBV7-9 and TRBJ2-7; 9 nucleotides agree with TRBD2. Germline V lookup: CDR1 SEHNR, CDR2 FQNEAQ (reference sequence). The CDR3 consists of 14 residues. Trimming removed 4 bases from V and 6 bases from J; junction bases left unmatched: 7.

The CDR3 nucleotides are TGTGCCAGCAGCTTGACAGTTGAAAAACTGTTTTTT. Protein sequence: CASSLTVEKLFF. This chain links TRBV5-5 with TRBJ1-4; D remains ambiguous. The CDR3 is made up of 12 amino acids. Germline V CDR1 and CDR2: SGHKS, YYEKEE (reference sequence). Trimming left V 1 base short and J 7 bases short, with 5 bases between.

The V gene is TRBV19, the J gene TRBJ2-1; D perhaps matches TRBD1 (5 bases). The CDR3 spans 16 residues. CDR1 and CDR2 from the germline V gene are LNHDA and SQIVND (reference sequence). V was pared by 6 bases and J by 0 bases, with 15 bases between. CDR3 protein: CASRGYTGDSYNEQFF. The CDR3 DNA follows: TGTGCCAGTAGGGGGTACACAGGTGACTCCTACAATGAGCAGTTCTTC.

The chain links TRBV20-1 to TRBJ2-1; D perhaps matches TRBD2 (5 bases). In germline, CDR1 is DFQATT, CDR2 SNEGSKA (reference sequence). The CDR3 is 11 residues long. Trimming pared 3 bases from V and 7 bases from J, leaving 7 bases between. DNA of the CDR3: TGCAGTGCTAGCCGGACTAATGAGCAGTTCTTC. Translating gives CSASRTNEQFF.

V is TRBV7-3 and J is TRBJ2-3, with D hard to call. Trimming shortened V by 8 bases and J by 5 bases, and 14 bases separated the two germline ends. Germline CDR1 is SGHTA and CDR2 is FQGTGA. The CDR3 runs to 13 residues. The CDR3 DNA reads TGTGCCAGCCTCCTCCGGCCAGGAGATACGCAGTATTTT. Its protein product is CASLLRPGDTQYF.

The chain uses TRBV5-6 and TRBJ1-3; TRBD1 aligns across 11 bases. Per germline, CDR1 SGHDT and CDR2 YYEEEE. The CDR3 is 16 residues long. The V segment lost 5 bases and the J segment 4 bases; nucleotides outside the gene matches: 8. CDR3 sequence (DNA): TGTGCCAGCAGACCCGGACAGGGGGCCGGAGGAAACACCATATATTTT. The encoded protein is CASRPGQGAGGNTIYF.